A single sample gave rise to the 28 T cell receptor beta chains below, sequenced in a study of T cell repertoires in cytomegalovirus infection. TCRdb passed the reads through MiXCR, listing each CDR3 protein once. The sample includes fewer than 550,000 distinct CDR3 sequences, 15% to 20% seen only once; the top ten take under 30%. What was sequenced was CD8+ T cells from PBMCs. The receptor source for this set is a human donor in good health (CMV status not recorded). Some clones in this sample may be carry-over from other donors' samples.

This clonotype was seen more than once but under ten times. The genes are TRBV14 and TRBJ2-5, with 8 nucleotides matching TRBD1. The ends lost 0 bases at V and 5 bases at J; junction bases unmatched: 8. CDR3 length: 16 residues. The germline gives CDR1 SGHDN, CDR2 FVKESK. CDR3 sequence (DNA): TGTGCCAGCAGCCAAGAGGCAGGGGGCGATTTTGAGACCCAGTACTTC. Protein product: CASSQEAGGDFETQYF.

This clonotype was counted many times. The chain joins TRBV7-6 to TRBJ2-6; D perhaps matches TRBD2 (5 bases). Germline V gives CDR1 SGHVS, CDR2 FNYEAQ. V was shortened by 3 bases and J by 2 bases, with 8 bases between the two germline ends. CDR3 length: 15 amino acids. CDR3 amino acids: CASSFRRTGANVLTF. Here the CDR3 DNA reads TGTGCCAGCAGCTTCCGGAGGACTGGGGCCAACGTCCTGACTTTC.

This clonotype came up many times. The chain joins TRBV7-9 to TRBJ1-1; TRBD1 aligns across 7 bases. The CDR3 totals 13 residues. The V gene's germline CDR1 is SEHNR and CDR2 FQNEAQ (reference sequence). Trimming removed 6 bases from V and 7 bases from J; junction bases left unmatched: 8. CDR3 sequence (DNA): TGTGCCAGCAGAGGGGAGGGGGCAGGTGAAGCTTTCTTT. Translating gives CASRGEGAGEAFF.

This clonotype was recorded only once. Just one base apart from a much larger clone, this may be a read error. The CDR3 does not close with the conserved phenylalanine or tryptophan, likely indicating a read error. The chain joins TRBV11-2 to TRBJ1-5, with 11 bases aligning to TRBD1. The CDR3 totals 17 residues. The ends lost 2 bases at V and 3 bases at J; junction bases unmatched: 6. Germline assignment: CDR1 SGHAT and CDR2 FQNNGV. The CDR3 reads CASSLRGTGGDNQPQHL. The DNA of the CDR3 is TGTGCCAGCAGCTTACGTGGGACAGGGGGGGACAATCAGCCCCAGCATCTT.

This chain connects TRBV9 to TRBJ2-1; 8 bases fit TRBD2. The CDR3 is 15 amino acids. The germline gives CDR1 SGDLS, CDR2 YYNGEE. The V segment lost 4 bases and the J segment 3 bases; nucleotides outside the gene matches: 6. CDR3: CASSPKAGDYNEQFF. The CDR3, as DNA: TGTGCCAGCAGCCCCAAAGCGGGGGACTACAATGAGCAGTTCTTC.

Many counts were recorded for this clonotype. This chain's CDR3 is CASSLSRGSPADTQYF. The CDR3 region has the DNA TGTGCCAGCAGTTTAAGCCGCGGGAGCCCTGCAGATACGCAGTATTTT. The J gene is TRBJ2-3, the V gene TRBV27; 7 nucleotides agree with TRBD2. Germline V CDR1 and CDR2: MNHEY, SMNVEV (reference sequence). The CDR3 length is 16 residues. Trimming at V came to 2 bases and at J to 4 bases, leaving 9 bases not matched to a gene.

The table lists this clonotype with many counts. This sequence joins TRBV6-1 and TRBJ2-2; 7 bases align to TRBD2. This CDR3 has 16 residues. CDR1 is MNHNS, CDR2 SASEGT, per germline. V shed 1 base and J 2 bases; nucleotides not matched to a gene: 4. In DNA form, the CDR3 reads TGTGCCAGCAGTGAAGGCGGCGGGGGAAACACCGGGGAGCTGTTTTTT. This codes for CASSEGGGGNTGELFF.

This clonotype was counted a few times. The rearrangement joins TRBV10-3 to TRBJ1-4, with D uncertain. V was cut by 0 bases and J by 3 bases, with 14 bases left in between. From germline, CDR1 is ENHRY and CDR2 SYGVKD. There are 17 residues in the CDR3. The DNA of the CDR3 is TGTGCCATCAGTGAGTCAATAGTGTTCACGGCTAATGAAAAACTGTTTTTT. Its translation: CAISESIVFTANEKLFF.

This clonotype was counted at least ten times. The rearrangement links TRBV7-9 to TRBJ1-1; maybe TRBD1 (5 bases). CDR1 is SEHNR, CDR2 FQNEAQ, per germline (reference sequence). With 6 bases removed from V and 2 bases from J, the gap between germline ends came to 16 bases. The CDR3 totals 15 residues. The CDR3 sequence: CASSPDRDQNTEAFF. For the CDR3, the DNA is TGTGCCAGCAGTCCTGACAGAGATCAAAACACTGAAGCTTTCTTT.

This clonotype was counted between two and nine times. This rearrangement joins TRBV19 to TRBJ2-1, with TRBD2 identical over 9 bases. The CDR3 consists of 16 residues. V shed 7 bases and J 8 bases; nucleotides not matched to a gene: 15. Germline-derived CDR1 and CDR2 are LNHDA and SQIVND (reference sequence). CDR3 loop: CASTPGVAGVGDEQFF. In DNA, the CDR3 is TGTGCCAGTACCCCGGGGGTAGCGGGGGTCGGGGATGAGCAGTTCTTC.

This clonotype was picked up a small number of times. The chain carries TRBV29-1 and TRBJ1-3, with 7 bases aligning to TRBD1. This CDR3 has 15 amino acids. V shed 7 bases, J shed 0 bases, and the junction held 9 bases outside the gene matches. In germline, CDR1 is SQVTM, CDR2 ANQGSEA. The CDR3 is CSARDRTLSGNTIYF. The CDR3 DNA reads TGCAGCGCCCGGGACAGAACGCTCTCTGGAAACACCATATATTTT.

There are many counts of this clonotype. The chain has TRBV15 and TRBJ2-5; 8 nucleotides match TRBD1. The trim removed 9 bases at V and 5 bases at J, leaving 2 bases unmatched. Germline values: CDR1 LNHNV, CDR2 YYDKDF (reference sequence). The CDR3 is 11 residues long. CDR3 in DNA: TGTGCCACTGGACAGGGCGAGACCCAGTACTTC. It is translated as CATGQGETQYF. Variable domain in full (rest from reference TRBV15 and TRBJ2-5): DAMVIQNPRYQVTQFGKPVTLSCSQTLNHNVMYWYQQKSSQAPKLLFHYYDKDFNNEADTPDNFQSRRPNTSFCFLDIRSPGLGDTAMYLCATGQGETQYFGPGTRLLVL.

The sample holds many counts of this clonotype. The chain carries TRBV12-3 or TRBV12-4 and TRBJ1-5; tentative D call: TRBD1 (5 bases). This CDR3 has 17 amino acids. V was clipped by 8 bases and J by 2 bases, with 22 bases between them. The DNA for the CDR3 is TGTGCCAGCGGGACCGTGGGGTTCAAGAGAGGCAATCAGCCCCAGCATTTT. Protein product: CASGTVGFKRGNQPQHF.

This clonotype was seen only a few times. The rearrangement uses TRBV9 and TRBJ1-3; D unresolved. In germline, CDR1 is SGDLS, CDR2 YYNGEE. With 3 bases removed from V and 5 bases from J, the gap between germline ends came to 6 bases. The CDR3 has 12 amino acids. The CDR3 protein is CASSEKRNTIYF. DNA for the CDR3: TGTGCCAGCAGCGAGAAACGAAACACCATATATTTT.

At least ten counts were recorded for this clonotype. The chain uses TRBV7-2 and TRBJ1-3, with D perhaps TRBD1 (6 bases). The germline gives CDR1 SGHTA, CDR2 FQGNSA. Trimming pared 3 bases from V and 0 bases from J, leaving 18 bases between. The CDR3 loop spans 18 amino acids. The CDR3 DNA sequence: TGTGCCAGCAGCTTCCCCACAGGGTCTGTTAACTCTGGAAACACCATATATTTT. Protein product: CASSFPTGSVNSGNTIYF.

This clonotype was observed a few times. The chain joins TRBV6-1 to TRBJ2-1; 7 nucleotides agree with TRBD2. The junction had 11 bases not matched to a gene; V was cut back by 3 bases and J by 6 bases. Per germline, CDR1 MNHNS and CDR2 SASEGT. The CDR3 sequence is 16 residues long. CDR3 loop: CASSDDRLAGVNEQFF. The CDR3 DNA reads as TGTGCCAGCAGTGACGACCGACTAGCCGGAGTCAATGAGCAGTTCTTC.

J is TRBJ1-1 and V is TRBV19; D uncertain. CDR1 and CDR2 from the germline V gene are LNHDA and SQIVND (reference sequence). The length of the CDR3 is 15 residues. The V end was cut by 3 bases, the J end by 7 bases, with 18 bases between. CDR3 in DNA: TGTGCCAGTAGTATTGGCCAGGTGGGTTATATTGAAGCTTTCTTT. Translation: CASSIGQVGYIEAFF.

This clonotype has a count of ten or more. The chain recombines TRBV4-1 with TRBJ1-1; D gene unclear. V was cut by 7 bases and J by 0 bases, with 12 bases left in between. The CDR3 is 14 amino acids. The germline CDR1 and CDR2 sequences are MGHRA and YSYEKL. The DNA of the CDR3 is TGCGCCAGCAAGGTGGTGGGGATGAACACTGAAGCTTTCTTT. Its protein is CASKVVGMNTEAFF.

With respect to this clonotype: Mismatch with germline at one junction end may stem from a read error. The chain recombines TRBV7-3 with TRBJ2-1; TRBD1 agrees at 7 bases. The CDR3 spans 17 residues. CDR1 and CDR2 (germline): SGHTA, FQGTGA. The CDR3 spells CASNSGGPLSSYNEQFF. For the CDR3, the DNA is TGTGCTAGCAACTCAGGGGGACCTCTGAGCTCCTACAATGAGCAGTTCTTC.

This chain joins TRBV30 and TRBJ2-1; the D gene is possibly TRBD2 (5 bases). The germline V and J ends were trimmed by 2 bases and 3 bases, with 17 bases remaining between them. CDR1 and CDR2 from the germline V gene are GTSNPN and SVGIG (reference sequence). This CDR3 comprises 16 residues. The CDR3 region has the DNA TGTGCCTGGAGTCCCCCGGGCCCAGGAGGCTACAATGAGCAGTTCTTC. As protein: CAWSPPGPGGYNEQFF.

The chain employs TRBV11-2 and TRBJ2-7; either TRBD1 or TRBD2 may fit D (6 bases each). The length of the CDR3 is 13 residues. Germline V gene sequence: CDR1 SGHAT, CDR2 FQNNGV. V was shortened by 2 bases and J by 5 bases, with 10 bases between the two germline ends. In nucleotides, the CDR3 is TGTGCCAGCAGCTTATGGGGGGCCCACGAGCAGTACTTC. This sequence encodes CASSLWGAHEQYF.

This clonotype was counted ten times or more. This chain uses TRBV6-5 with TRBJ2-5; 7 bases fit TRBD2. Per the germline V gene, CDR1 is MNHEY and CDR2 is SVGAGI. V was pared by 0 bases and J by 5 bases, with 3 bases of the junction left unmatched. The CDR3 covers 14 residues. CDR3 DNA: TGTGCCAGCAGTTACTCGGGGGGGAGGGAGACCCAGTACTTC. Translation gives CASSYSGGRETQYF.

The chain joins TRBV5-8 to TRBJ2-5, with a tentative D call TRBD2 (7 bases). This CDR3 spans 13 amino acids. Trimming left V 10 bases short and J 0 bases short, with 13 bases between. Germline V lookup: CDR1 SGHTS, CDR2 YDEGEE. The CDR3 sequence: CAAGDMYQETQYF. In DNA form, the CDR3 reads TGTGCCGCGGGGGACATGTACCAAGAGACCCAGTACTTC.

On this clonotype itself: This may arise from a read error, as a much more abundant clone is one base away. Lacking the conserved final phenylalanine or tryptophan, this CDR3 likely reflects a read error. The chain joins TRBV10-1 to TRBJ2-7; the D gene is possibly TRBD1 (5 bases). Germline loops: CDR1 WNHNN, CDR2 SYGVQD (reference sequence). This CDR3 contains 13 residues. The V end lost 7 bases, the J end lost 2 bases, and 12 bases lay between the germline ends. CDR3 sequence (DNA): TGCGCCAGCAATACCAGGGCGACCTACGAGCAGTACCTC. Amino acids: CASNTRATYEQYL.

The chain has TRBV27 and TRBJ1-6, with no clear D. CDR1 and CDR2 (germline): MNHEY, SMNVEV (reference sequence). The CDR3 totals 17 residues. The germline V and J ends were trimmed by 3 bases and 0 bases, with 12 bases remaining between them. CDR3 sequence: CASSLYGVSSYNSPLHF. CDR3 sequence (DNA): TGTGCCAGCAGTTTGTACGGGGTGAGCTCCTATAATTCACCCCTCCACTTT.

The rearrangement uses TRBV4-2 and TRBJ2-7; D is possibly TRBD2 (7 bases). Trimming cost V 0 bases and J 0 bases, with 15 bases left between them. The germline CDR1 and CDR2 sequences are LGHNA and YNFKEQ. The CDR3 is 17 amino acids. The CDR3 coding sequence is TGTGCCAGCAGCCAAGATCTTACGGGGGGCAGCTCCTACGAGCAGTACTTC. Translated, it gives CASSQDLTGGSSYEQYF.

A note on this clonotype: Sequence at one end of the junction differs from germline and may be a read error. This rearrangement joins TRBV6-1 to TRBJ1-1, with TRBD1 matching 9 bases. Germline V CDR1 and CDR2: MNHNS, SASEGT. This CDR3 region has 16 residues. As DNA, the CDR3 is TGTCCCAGCAGACCGGGACAGGGAAGAAGAATCCCTGAAGCTTTCTTT. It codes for CPSRPGQGRRIPEAFF.

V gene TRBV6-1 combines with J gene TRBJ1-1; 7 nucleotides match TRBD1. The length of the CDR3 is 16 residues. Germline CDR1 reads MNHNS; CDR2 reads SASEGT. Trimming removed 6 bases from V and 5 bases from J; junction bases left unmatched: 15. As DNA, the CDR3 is TGTGCCAGCAGCTATGGACAGGCGGCAGTAAGGACTGAAGCTTTCTTT. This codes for CASSYGQAAVRTEAFF.